These 3 T cell receptor beta chains were all obtained from the same sample, sequenced in a study of blood T cell repertoires in COVID-19. The repertoire was sequenced with immunoSEQ multiplex PCR; TCRdb's copy has only in-frame clones and lacks some. The table includes approximately 320,000 clones, roughly 89% detected once. Sequenced sample: PBMCs or T cells enriched from blood (not recorded which). Receptors were obtained from a woman between 18 and 29 years old who had recovered from COVID-19.

This clone came up a few times. The chain uses TRBV30 and TRBJ1-2; D not certain. Between the trimmed V and J ends, which lost 4 bases and 1 base, there was a span of 13 bases. The V gene's germline CDR1 is GTSNPN and CDR2 SVGIG (reference sequence). This CDR3 region has 14 residues. CDR3 nucleotide sequence: TGTGCCTGGAACGCAGATACCTTTAACTATGGCTACACCTTC. Translated, it gives CAWNADTFNYGYTF.

The chain links TRBV10-3 to TRBJ1-3, with D perhaps matching TRBD1 (5 bases). V was cut by 8 bases and J by 3 bases, with 14 bases left in between. Germline values: CDR1 ENHRY, CDR2 SYGVKD. The CDR3 spans 14 residues. The CDR3 loop reads CAIGPEQDGNTIYF. The CDR3 DNA reads TGTGCCATCGGTCCCGAACAGGATGGAAACACCATATATTTT.

The genes are TRBV7-2 and TRBJ2-3; D unclear. This CDR3 is built from 13 residues. V gave up 1 base and J gave up 7 bases, with 9 bases separating them. The germline V gene has CDR1 SGHTA and CDR2 FQGNSA. CDR3 residues: CASSLEGAYTQYF. The CDR3 bases are TGTGCCAGCAGCTTAGAAGGAGCGTATACGCAGTATTTT.